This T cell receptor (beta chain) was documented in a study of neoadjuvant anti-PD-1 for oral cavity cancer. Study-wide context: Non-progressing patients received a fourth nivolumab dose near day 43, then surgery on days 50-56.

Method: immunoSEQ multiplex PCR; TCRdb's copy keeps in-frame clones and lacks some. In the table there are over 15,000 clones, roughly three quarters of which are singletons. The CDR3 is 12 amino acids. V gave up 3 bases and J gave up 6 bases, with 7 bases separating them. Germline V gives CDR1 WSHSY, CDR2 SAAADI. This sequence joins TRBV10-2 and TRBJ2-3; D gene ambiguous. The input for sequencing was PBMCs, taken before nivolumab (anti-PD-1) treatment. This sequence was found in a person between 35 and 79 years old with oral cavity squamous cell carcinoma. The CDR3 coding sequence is TGCGCCAGCAGTGAAGGAGCGGATACGCAGTATTTT. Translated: CASSEGADTQYF.